A selection of T cell receptor beta chains follows, all from one sample in a study of CXCR3-negative and CXCR3-positive naive CD8 T cells. For each CDR3 protein, TCRdb gives one entry from its re-call of the 5' RACE reads, without DNA. The table lists over 50,000 distinct CDR3 sequences. The sequenced sample was naive CXCR3+ CD8+ T cells from blood. These receptors all come from a human donor in good health. Some clones in this sample may be carry-over from other donors' samples. Both conserved end residues are part of each CDR3.

16 | TRBJ2-2 | TRBV29-1 | CSVPKPDRGSAGELFF
13 | TRBJ2-5 | TRBV6-5 | CASSVGGQETQYF
14 | TRBJ2-2 | TRBV29-1 | CSVKPGLEPGELFF
14 | TRBJ2-5 | TRBV7-9 | CASSRLQTEETQYF
14 | TRBJ1-1 | TRBV3-1 | CASSQEGGNTEAFF
15 | TRBJ2-2 | TRBV28 | CASSLGRPGTGELFF
15 | TRBJ2-1 | TRBV20-1 | CSARELQLSYNEQFF
17 | TRBJ2-3 | TRBV5-6 | CASSLAGPRGVTDTQYF
13 | TRBJ2-7 | TRBV7-3 | CASSPGYSYEQYF
13 | TRBJ1-2 | TRBV12-3/TRBV12-4 | CASRDGGGYGYTF
18 | TRBJ1-1 | TRBV7-9 | CASSLEVSQGGPNTEAFF
15 | TRBJ1-2 | TRBV5-4 | CASSLDGVRTYGYTF
12 | TRBJ2-7 | TRBV2 | CASSLAFYEQYF
16 | TRBJ1-3 | TRBV29-1 | CSVGIAELFSGNTIYF
15 | TRBJ2-1 | TRBV7-3 | CASSLIRGLYNEQFF
12 | TRBJ2-2 | TRBV29-1 | CSVVGSTGELFF
16 | TRBJ2-7 | TRBV2 | CASSGTSGSKTYEQYF
15 | TRBJ2-7 | TRBV5-6 | CASSLGGELTYEQYF
13 | TRBJ2-1 | TRBV4-3 | CASSQTSRDEQFF
14 | TRBJ2-5 | TRBV29-1 | CSVEGFGGQETQYF
15 | TRBJ2-3 | TRBV12-3/TRBV12-4 | CASSLWSAGLDTQYF
15 | TRBJ2-7 | TRBV27 | CASSLAGYSSYEQYF
14 | TRBJ2-1 | TRBV28 | CASSFLSVLNEQFF
19 | TRBJ2-3 | TRBV4-3 | CASSQEGSAGVITTDTQYF
14 | TRBJ2-3 | TRBV7-9 | CASSPDWLGDTQYF
13 | TRBJ2-7 | TRBV6-6 | CASSYGTGVEQYF
16 | TRBJ2-2 | TRBV15 | CATSRVEGASDGELFF
14 | TRBJ1-2 | TRBV10-3 | CAISELSRGQGYTF
14 | TRBJ2-7 | TRBV12-3/TRBV12-4 | CASSFGDYPIEQYF
14 | TRBJ2-7 | TRBV6-2/TRBV6-3 | CASSYYGQGDEQYF
14 | TRBJ2-2 | TRBV4-3 | CASSQAPGPGELFF
12 | TRBJ1-2 | TRBV5-1 | CASSLEGEGYTF
11 | TRBJ2-7 | TRBV28 | CASSWRYEQYF
16 | TRBJ2-5 | TRBV14 | CASSQDDSDLEETQYF
13 | TRBJ1-1 | TRBV29-1 | CSVGRSMNTEAFF
13 | TRBJ2-3 | TRBV7-8 | CASSLTREDTQYF
19 | TRBJ2-2 | TRBV6-5 | CASSSPRAGSDANTGELFF
14 | TRBJ2-2 | TRBV4-3 | CASSREGSTGELFF
14 | TRBJ1-1 | TRBV4-3 | CASSQDSRSSEAFF
12 | TRBJ1-1 | TRBV29-1 | CSVEIIGDRAFF
14 | TRBJ2-4 | TRBV7-6 | CASSLADRGNIQYF
12 | TRBJ2-5 | TRBV20-1 | CSARDTGETQYF
14 | TRBJ2-7 | TRBV4-3 | CASSQGRGLDEQYF
14 | TRBJ2-7 | TRBV5-1 | CASSDMTGVNEQYF
15 | TRBJ1-2 | TRBV7-9 | CASSSWGEDFYGYTF
15 | TRBJ2-1 | TRBV20-1 | CSARDLVFSYNEQFF
16 | TRBJ2-5 | TRBV20-1 | CSARDYSGAVQETQYF
15 | TRBJ2-2 | TRBV21-1 | CAILLKQQRAGELFF
13 | TRBJ2-7 | TRBV1 | CTSSQDRYYEQYF
14 | TRBJ1-1 | TRBV4-1 | CASSQRRENTEAFF
15 | TRBJ2-5 | TRBV27 | CASSLPGRGQETQCF
15 | TRBJ1-2 | TRBV6-5 | CASSYRPGQGDGYTF
14 | TRBJ1-1 | TRBV7-2 | CASSWGTGYTEAFF
17 | TRBJ2-1 | TRBV11-2 | CASSLDPGGLTYNEQFF
12 | TRBJ2-1 | TRBV5-4 | CASSLWEDEQFF